The T cell receptor (beta chain) described here comes from a study of blood T cells in healthy people across ages. Germline values: CDR1 DFQATT, CDR2 SNEGSKA (reference sequence). The CDR3 has 14 amino acids. Trimming removed 5 bases from V and 7 bases from J; junction bases left unmatched: 7. It was with a sample-barcoded 5' primer and a J-beta primer mix that a second PCR of about 6 to 12 cycles was run. From each sample, at least 2.5 million paired-end reads containing CDR3 were obtained. Via MiXCR, TCRdb re-called the 5' RACE reads, giving one row per CDR3 protein. The sample contains more than 1 million distinct CDR3 sequences, 45% of which appear only once.

The rearrangement links TRBV20-1 to TRBJ2-1, with TRBD2 matching 11 bases. The sequenced material came from blood. The clonotype was recovered from a woman in her sixties in good health. The DNA for the CDR3 is TGCAGTGCTGTTACTAGCGGGAGACGTAATGAGCAGTTCTTC. Its protein product is CSAVTSGRRNEQFF.